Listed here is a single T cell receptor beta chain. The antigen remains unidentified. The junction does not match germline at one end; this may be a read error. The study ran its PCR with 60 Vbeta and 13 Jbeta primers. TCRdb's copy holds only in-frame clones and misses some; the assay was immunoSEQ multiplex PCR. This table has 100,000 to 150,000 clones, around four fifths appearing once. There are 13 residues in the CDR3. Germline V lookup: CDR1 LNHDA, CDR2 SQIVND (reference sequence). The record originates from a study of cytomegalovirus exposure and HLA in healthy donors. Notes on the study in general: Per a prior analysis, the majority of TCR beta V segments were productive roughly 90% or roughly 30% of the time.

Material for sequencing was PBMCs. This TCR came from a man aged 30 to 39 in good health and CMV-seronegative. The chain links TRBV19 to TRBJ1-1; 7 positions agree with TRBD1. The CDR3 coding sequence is TGTGCCGGTAGGTGGACAGGGAACACTGAAGCTTTCTTT. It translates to CAGRWTGNTEAFF.